The present T cell receptor beta chain was sequenced within a study of cytomegalovirus exposure and HLA in healthy donors. CDR3 length: 15 amino acids. V was shortened by 8 bases and J by 0 bases, with 14 bases between the two germline ends. Germline V CDR1 and CDR2: MDHEN, SYDVKM. The PCR used 60 Vbeta and 13 Jbeta primers. Assay used: immunoSEQ multiplex PCR; TCRdb lists only in-frame clones, some missing. Among approximately 200,000 clones listed, about 77% were seen once. Sequencing was done on a sample of PBMCs. This clonotype was obtained from a man between 25 and 39 years old in good health and CMV-seropositive. This rearrangement joins TRBV28 to TRBJ1-3; a possible D gene is TRBD1 (6 bases). This CDR3 reads CASRIGQSSGNTIYF. CDR3 DNA sequence: TGTGCCAGCCGGATCGGACAGAGCTCTGGAAACACCATATATTTT. Using reference TRBV28 and TRBJ1-3 for the parts outside the CDR3, the full variable domain is DVKVTQSSRYLVKRTGEKVFLECVQDMDHENMFWYRQDPGLGLRLIYFSYDVKMKEKGDIPEGYSVSREKKERFSLILESASTNQTSMYLCASRIGQSSGNTIYFGEGSWLTVV.